These T cell receptor beta chains were read from a single sample in a study of blood T cell repertoires in COVID-19. Measured with immunoSEQ multiplex PCR; TCRdb has only the in-frame clones, and not every one. This sample has 250,000 to 350,000 clones, with around 90% found just once. The sequenced sample was peripheral blood. Receptors originate from a woman aged 45 to 65 who had recovered from COVID-19. CDR3s include the opening cysteine and the closing phenylalanine or tryptophan. Each record gives: J gene, D gene, V gene, clone size, CDR3 protein, CDR3 DNA. D genes are given only for firm matches. Not every row has a clone size; where given, it reads once, few, many or a size class.

j_call: TRBJ1-1
d_call: -
v_call: TRBV7-2
clone_size: -
cdr3_aa: CASSLPRQSNTEAFF
cdr3_nt: TGTGCCAGCAGCTTACCTAGACAGTCGAACACTGAAGCTTTCTTT

j_call: TRBJ1-1
d_call: TRBD1
v_call: TRBV18
clone_size: -
cdr3_aa: CASSPGQAPTTEAFF
cdr3_nt: TGTGCCAGCTCACCAGGACAGGCACCGACCACTGAAGCTTTCTTT

j_call: TRBJ2-3
d_call: -
v_call: TRBV29-1
clone_size: -
cdr3_aa: CSVEALTDTQYF
cdr3_nt: TGCAGCGTTGAAGCCCTCACAGATACGCAGTATTTT

j_call: TRBJ2-1
d_call: TRBD2
v_call: TRBV9
clone_size: -
cdr3_aa: CASSRGGADEQFF
cdr3_nt: TGTGCCAGCAGCCGGGGAGGGGCAGATGAGCAGTTCTTC

j_call: TRBJ1-4
d_call: TRBD1
v_call: TRBV4-1
clone_size: -
cdr3_aa: CASSQLGGQGREKLFF
cdr3_nt: TGCGCCAGCAGCCAGCTAGGGGGACAGGGGCGCGAAAAACTGTTTTTT

j_call: TRBJ2-3
d_call: -
v_call: TRBV5-4
clone_size: -
cdr3_aa: CASSFRGAGTQYF
cdr3_nt: TGTGCCAGCAGCTTTCGGGGGGCTGGCACGCAGTATTTT

j_call: TRBJ2-1
d_call: TRBD2
v_call: TRBV30
clone_size: few
cdr3_aa: CACRAGGAYNEQFF
cdr3_nt: TGTGCCTGCCGGGCGGGGGGTGCCTACAATGAGCAGTTCTTC

j_call: TRBJ2-7
d_call: -
v_call: TRBV6-5
clone_size: -
cdr3_aa: CASSYSFGVEQYF
cdr3_nt: TGTGCCAGCAGTTACTCATTTGGAGTCGAGCAGTACTTC

j_call: TRBJ2-7
d_call: -
v_call: TRBV6-4
clone_size: -
cdr3_aa: CASSPGYSYEQYF
cdr3_nt: TGTGCCAGCAGTCCGGGATACTCCTACGAGCAGTACTTC

j_call: TRBJ2-3
d_call: TRBD2
v_call: TRBV5-4
clone_size: -
cdr3_aa: CASSARLAGAGDTQYF
cdr3_nt: TGTGCCAGCAGCGCCCGACTAGCGGGGGCCGGAGATACGCAGTATTTT

j_call: TRBJ2-5
d_call: TRBD2
v_call: TRBV5-1
clone_size: -
cdr3_aa: CASSFGLAGEETQYF
cdr3_nt: TGCGCCAGCAGCTTCGGACTAGCGGGAGAAGAGACCCAGTACTTC

j_call: TRBJ2-1
d_call: TRBD2
v_call: TRBV9
clone_size: -
cdr3_aa: CASSILAGGSRNEQFF
cdr3_nt: TGTGCCAGCAGCATACTAGCGGGGGGGTCGCGGAATGAGCAGTTCTTC

j_call: TRBJ2-3
d_call: TRBD2
v_call: TRBV4-3
clone_size: -
cdr3_aa: CASSLGLAGPDTQYF
cdr3_nt: TGCGCCAGCAGCCTCGGACTAGCGGGACCAGATACGCAGTATTTT

j_call: TRBJ1-2
d_call: TRBD1
v_call: TRBV5-1
clone_size: -
cdr3_aa: CASSLGQGAGGYTF
cdr3_nt: TGCGCCAGCAGCCTGGGACAGGGGGCTGGAGGCTACACCTTC

j_call: TRBJ2-6
d_call: -
v_call: TRBV4-3
clone_size: -
cdr3_aa: CASSSLMGGAGANVLTF
cdr3_nt: TGCGCCAGCAGCTCCCTCATGGGGGGTGCTGGGGCCAACGTCCTGACTTTC

j_call: TRBJ2-2
d_call: TRBD1
v_call: TRBV5-1
clone_size: -
cdr3_aa: CASSLRRQGHTGELFF
cdr3_nt: TGCGCCAGCAGCTTGCGAAGACAGGGGCACACCGGGGAGCTGTTTTTT

j_call: TRBJ1-2
d_call: TRBD1
v_call: TRBV19
clone_size: -
cdr3_aa: CASSLGTGGYGYTF
cdr3_nt: TGTGCCAGTAGTCTTGGGACAGGGGGATATGGCTACACCTTC

j_call: TRBJ1-2
d_call: -
v_call: TRBV6-5
clone_size: few
cdr3_aa: CASSYGAGYGYTF
cdr3_nt: TGTGCCAGCAGTTACGGGGCTGGCTATGGCTACACCTTC

j_call: TRBJ1-1
d_call: TRBD1
v_call: TRBV19
clone_size: -
cdr3_aa: CASNTQGIGTEAFF
cdr3_nt: TGTGCCAGTAACACACAGGGGATAGGGACTGAAGCTTTCTTT

j_call: TRBJ1-4
d_call: TRBD1
v_call: TRBV7-2
clone_size: -
cdr3_aa: CASRKTGGPEKLFF
cdr3_nt: TGTGCCAGCAGAAAGACAGGGGGTCCTGAAAAACTGTTTTTT

j_call: TRBJ2-5
d_call: TRBD1
v_call: TRBV24-1
clone_size: -
cdr3_aa: CATSDWGLTGGAETQYF
cdr3_nt: TGTGCCACCAGTGATTGGGGGTTAACAGGGGGCGCAGAGACCCAGTACTTC

j_call: TRBJ1-2
d_call: TRBD1
v_call: TRBV5-5
clone_size: -
cdr3_aa: CASAQNRDRARVRGYTF
cdr3_nt: TGTGCCAGCGCGCAAAACCGGGACAGGGCACGAGTTCGTGGCTACACCTTC

j_call: TRBJ1-3
d_call: TRBD1
v_call: TRBV5-1
clone_size: -
cdr3_aa: CASSLGQGATSVSGNTIYF
cdr3_nt: TGCGCCAGCAGCTTGGGACAGGGGGCAACCAGCGTCTCTGGAAACACCATATATTTT

j_call: TRBJ1-3
d_call: TRBD1
v_call: TRBV9
clone_size: -
cdr3_aa: CASSVFSATGAGNTIYF
cdr3_nt: TGTGCCAGCAGCGTATTCTCTGCGACAGGGGCCGGAAACACCATATATTTT

j_call: TRBJ1-2
d_call: -
v_call: TRBV2
clone_size: -
cdr3_aa: CASSRIAGASNYGYTF
cdr3_nt: TGTGCCAGCAGTCGGATAGCAGGGGCTTCTAACTATGGCTACACCTTC